Shown below are 10 T cell receptor beta chains from a single sample sequenced in a study of blood T cells in healthy people across ages. Combining a sample-barcoded 5' primer with a J-beta primer mix, a second PCR ran for 7 to 11 cycles. MiXCR, run by TCRdb on the 5' RACE reads, gives a single entry per CDR3 protein. The table includes 800,000 to 900,000 distinct CDR3 sequences, around two thirds detected once. The specimen sequenced was blood. The receptors originated from a man aged 25 to 40 in good health.

This clonotype was recorded a few times. The gene calls are TRBV12-3 or TRBV12-4 and TRBJ2-7; TRBD1 agrees at 12 bases. V lost 4 bases, J lost 5 bases, and 9 bases stayed unmatched. CDR3 size: 16 residues. CDR3 sequence (DNA): TGTGCCAGCAGTTCGACCCGGGACAGGGGGCTCCACGAGCAGTACTTC. It codes for CASSSTRDRGLHEQYF.

This clonotype was counted only a few times. The CDR3 loop is CASSPPWKAEQYF. For the CDR3, the DNA is TGTGCCAGCAGCCCGCCGTGGAAGGCTGAGCAGTACTTC. V and J are TRBV7-9 and TRBJ2-4; D gene ambiguous. The germline gives CDR1 SEHNR, CDR2 FQNEAQ (reference sequence). CDR3 length: 13 residues. The V gene lost 5 bases and the J gene lost 13 bases, with 18 bases spanning the gap. Full variable domain (rest looked up from reference TRBV7-9 and TRBJ2-4): DTGVSQNPRHKITKRGQNVTFRCDPISEHNRLYWYRQTLGQGPEFLTYFQNEAQLEKSRLLSDRFSAERPKGSFSTLEIQRTEQGDSAMYLCASSPPWKAEQYFGAGTRLSVL.

The genes are TRBV7-9 and TRBJ2-7; 8 bases are a match to TRBD1. Germline assignment: CDR1 SEHNR and CDR2 FQNEAQ (reference sequence). The CDR3 covers 16 residues. V dropped 1 base and J dropped 2; count of bases not matched to a gene: 7. The CDR3 nucleotides read TGTGCCAGCAGCTTAGGGGACGGACAGGGAGCCTACGAGCAGTACTTC. Translation: CASSLGDGQGAYEQYF.

The chain employs TRBV7-3 and TRBJ2-1; the match to TRBD2 covers 12 bases. After removal of 0 bases from V and 9 bases from J, the junction contained 9 bases not matched to a gene. CDR3 size: 17 residues. Germline V CDR1 and CDR2: SGHTA, FQGTGA. The CDR3 bases are TGTGCCAGCAGCTTAACGGGGCTAGCGGGGGGGCCAGGTGAGCAGTTCTTC. Amino acids: CASSLTGLAGGPGEQFF.

The V and J genes are TRBV14 and TRBJ2-1, with 7 bases aligning to TRBD2. The CDR3 has 16 residues. Germline V lookup: CDR1 SGHDN, CDR2 FVKESK. V lost 1 base, J lost 15 bases, and 18 bases stayed unmatched. CDR3 sequence: CASSQGFGGGLPNWFF. In DNA, the CDR3 is TGTGCCAGCAGCCAAGGGTTTGGGGGGGGTCTCCCAAATTGGTTCTTC.

The CDR3 DNA sequence: TGTGCCAGCAGCTTAGAACCAGCGTCAGATACGCAGTATTTT. This translates into CASSLEPASDTQYF. This chain connects TRBV11-3 to TRBJ2-3; no firm D call. The CDR3 length is 14 residues. Germline V gene data show CDR1 as SGHNT and CDR2 as YENEEA. Trimming removed 0 bases from V and 4 bases from J, with 8 bases in between.

This clonotype turned up a few times. V gene TRBV29-1 combines with J gene TRBJ2-7, with TRBD1 identical over 11 bases. The CDR3 runs to 15 residues. V dropped 3 bases and J dropped 0; count of bases not matched to a gene: 4. Germline CDR1 and CDR2: SQVTM and ANQGSEA. The CDR3 sequence is CSVDWGQGGSYEQYF. Written as DNA, the CDR3 is TGCAGCGTTGATTGGGGACAGGGGGGCTCCTACGAGCAGTACTTC.

The CDR3 sequence is CASSYSINPSTDTQYF. The DNA of the CDR3 is TGTGCCAGCAGTTACTCGATTAACCCTAGCACAGATACGCAGTATTTT. The chain uses TRBV6-5 and TRBJ2-3; D uncertain. V was trimmed by 0 bases and J by 0 bases, leaving 10 bases between them. The CDR3 contains 16 residues. Germline-derived CDR1 and CDR2 are MNHEY and SVGAGI.

This CDR3 is CASSLASQTGNIQYF. The CDR3 nucleotides are TGTGCCAGCAGCTTAGCCTCCCAGACAGGGAACATTCAGTACTTC. The chain has TRBV7-9 and TRBJ2-7; 7 bases agree with TRBD1. The J call is in doubt because the DNA end fits TRBJ2-4 better. CDR1 is SEHNR, CDR2 FQNEAQ, per germline (reference sequence). The CDR3 totals 15 residues.

This clonotype was seen a handful of times. V gene TRBV4-3 combines with J gene TRBJ2-5; tentative D call: TRBD1 (6 bases). Germline V gene data show CDR1 as LGHNA and CDR2 as YSLEER. CDR3 size: 15 residues. Between the trimmed V and J ends, which lost 1 base and 3 bases, there was a span of 12 bases. The CDR3 DNA follows: TGCGCCAGCAGCCAAGTCGCCAGGGGAGAAGAGACCCAGTACTTC. Translated: CASSQVARGEETQYF.